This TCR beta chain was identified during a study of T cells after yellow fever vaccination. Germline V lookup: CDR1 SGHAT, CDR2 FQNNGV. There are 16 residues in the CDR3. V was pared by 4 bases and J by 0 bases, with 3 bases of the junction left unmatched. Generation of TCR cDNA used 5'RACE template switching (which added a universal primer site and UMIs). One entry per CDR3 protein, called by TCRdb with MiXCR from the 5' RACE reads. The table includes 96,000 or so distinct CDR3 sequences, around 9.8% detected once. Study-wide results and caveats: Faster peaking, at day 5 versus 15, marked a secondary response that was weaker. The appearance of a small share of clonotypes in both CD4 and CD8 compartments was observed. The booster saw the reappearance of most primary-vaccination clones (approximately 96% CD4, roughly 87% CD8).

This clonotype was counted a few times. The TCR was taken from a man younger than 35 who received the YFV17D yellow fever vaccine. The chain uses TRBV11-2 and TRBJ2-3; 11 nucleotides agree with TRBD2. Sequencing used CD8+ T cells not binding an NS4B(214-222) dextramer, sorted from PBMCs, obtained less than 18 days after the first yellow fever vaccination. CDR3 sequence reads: CASSSGTSGSTDTQYF. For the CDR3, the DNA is TGTGCCAGCAGCTCCGGGACTAGCGGCAGCACAGATACGCAGTATTTT.